The clone carrying this T cell receptor (beta chain) was recorded only once. Antigen: not known. The entry originates in a study of cytomegalovirus exposure and HLA in healthy donors. Both 60 Vbeta primers and 13 Jbeta primers went into the PCR. The protocol was immunoSEQ multiplex PCR, while the TCRdb copy is restricted to in-frame clones and leaves out a portion. Among about 170,000 clones listed, around 84% were seen once. Trimming cost V 4 bases and J 0 bases; bases outside gene matches: 13. This CDR3 comprises 18 residues. The germline CDR1 and CDR2 sequences are SGHRS and YFSETQ. Broader study findings: Some V segments, TRBV6-2 and TRBV6-3 among them, were indistinguishable and were therefore excluded. In an earlier analysis, productive rearrangement rates for most beta V segments clustered near 87% or 30%. Through in vitro validation, three CMV-associated chains were shown to be specific for CMV antigens. By HLA locus, TCR association rates varied in a later analysis, with DRB1 showing the most and HLA-C the fewest.

The chain has TRBV5-1 and TRBJ2-4, with 7 bases fitting TRBD1. The TCR originated in a man aged 25 to 40 in good health and CMV-seropositive. The sample consisted of PBMCs. CDR3 in DNA: TGCGCCAGCAGCGATAGGATACAGGGGAAGATAGCCAAAAACATTCAGTACTTC. Its protein is CASSDRIQGKIAKNIQYF. The full variable domain, its missing parts supplied by reference TRBV5-1 and TRBJ2-4, is KAGVTQTPRYLIKTRGQQVTLSCSPISGHRSVSWYQQTPGQGLQFLFEYFSETQRNKGNFPGRFSGRQFSNSRSEMNVSTLELGDSALYLCASSDRIQGKIAKNIQYFGAGTRLSVL.